This T cell receptor beta chain emerged from a study of shared clonotypes between healthy human individuals. The assay was immunoSEQ multiplex PCR, and TCRdb's table has in-frame clones only and misses some. The sample yields 1.5 million to 2.5 million clones, approximately 94% seen once. CD45RO-negative CD8 cells positively selected for CCR7 made up the naive population, which excluded terminally differentiated effector memory CD45RA+ cells. The CDR3 is 21 residues long. Germline V CDR1 and CDR2: SGDLS, YYNGEE. V lost 4 bases to trimming and J lost 0 bases; unmatched junction nucleotides: 12. The chain recombines TRBV9 with TRBJ2-6, with TRBD2 identical over 14 bases. The sample was naive CD8+ T cells sorted from blood. The receptor comes from a man between 18 and 35 years old in good health. CDR3 coding DNA: TGTGCCAGCAGCCCGGGGACTAGCGGGGGACTATCTTACTCTGGGGCCAACGTCCTGACTTTC. Translation: CASSPGTSGGLSYSGANVLTF.